This TCR beta chain was profiled in a study of shared clonotypes between healthy human individuals (dated by TCRdb to the early 2020s). Regarding the study in general: The cohort comprised two women and a few men aged 18 to 49 years. For each donor, CD4 naive and CD4 memory were each run on three plates, CD8 naive on two plates, and CD8 memory on one plate. To estimate repertoire size and how much clonotypes are shared between individuals, the study performed deep sequencing of blood TCR repertoires from a handful of healthy adults. To increase sequencing depth and limit assay-specific biases, TCR repertoire library preparation and sequencing were carried out by different laboratories using diverse techniques. Leukapheresis yielded between about 0.85 and 9.5 billion PBMCs per donor. What the study reported, not specific to this receptor: Compared with non-shared clonotypes, clonotypes shared by all four sorted-subset donors had higher generation probabilities. Incomplete sequencing was indicated by rarefaction of sorted-subset datasets, despite the large sequencing depth. The genetic and exposure-history diversity represented was limited by the small number of donors. Pairwise subsampling led to the expectation that sequencing depth would affect the degree of clonotype sharing among donors. Larger estimated clonotype richness was generally found for naive subsets than for memory subsets. Sharing across several donors was observed for around 5% of naive CD4, under 4% of naive CD8, over 2% of memory CD4, and about 0.39% of memory CD8 clonotypes. Sampling was restricted to blood, and TCR repertoires in tissue are likely to differ from TCR repertoires in blood.

In the case of this clone: What this receptor recognizes is not known. No base-level quality is on record; no much larger clone is a single base apart.

CDR1 is given as SGHNT and CDR2 as YYREEE, both from the germline V gene (reference sequence). Relative to germline, V is missing 4 bases and J is missing 5 bases, with 7 bases of the junction outside any gene match. The CDR3 starts with the cysteine, ends with the phenylalanine, and has 15 residues. This entry keeps only the CDR3 DNA: 45 bases, framed from base 1. Healthy HIV-negative adults with no recently reported acute infections or vaccinations were included as donors. All donors were Caucasian adults living in Nashville, Tennessee, USA. CD4+ T cells were enriched by magnetic negative selection; naive cells were then positively selected on CD45RA, and the negative fraction formed the memory subset. After blood collection by leukapheresis, PBMCs were isolated using Ficoll-Histopaque density gradient centrifugation and then cryopreserved in the vapor phase of liquid nitrogen. Analytical flow cytometry was used to check the purity and quantity of every magnetically sorted T cell population. Genomic DNA was isolated from every sorted fraction and measured by UV absorbance on a Nanodrop 2000c.

Using the deep immunoSEQ assay, multiplex PCR amplified TCR CDR3 regions from genomic DNA. Extracted genomic DNA from each cell subset was distributed evenly across all wells of several immunoSEQ 96-well plates, and each plate was treated as a replicate. For sorted subsets, approximately 200 ng of genomic DNA, equivalent to roughly 30,000 T cell genomes, went into each replicate PCR. Purified libraries were measured with a Qubit 3.0 fluorometer, size-checked on a Bioanalyzer 2100, and measured again with the KAPA Library Quantification kit. Each immunoSEQ 96-well plate was sequenced on its own single-read 150-cycle Illumina NextSeq 550 flow cell. Regarding the original processing steps: The immunoSEQ output contained only junctional sequences without quality scores, so filtering could not match that applied to full-length reads. To assign V/J genes and CDR3, sequences were annotated against IMGT germline references using PyIR, a Python wrapper for IgBLAST v1.9. Any read was removed if the V/J assignment was weak (E-value above 1e-6), the CDR3 was missing, or the read contained stop codons, out-of-frame junctions, or ambiguous translated residues. V3J clonotypes were defined as sequences sharing an identical inferred V gene, J gene, and CDR3 amino acid sequence. Percentage overlap between repertoires was calculated by dividing the number of shared unique clonotypes by the size of the smaller repertoire. Repertoire richness was assessed with RTK rarefaction, the Chao1 estimator, and Recon v2.1 estimates of unobserved clonotypes. Generation probabilities for all TCRbeta clonotypes obtained by the gDNA method from a handful of donors were computed using OLGA. The immuneACCESS repertoire file appears here via TCRdb, limited to in-frame rearrangements. These files lack a portion of the clones; in checked studies, under half of the deficit traces to unresolved V genes, and the cause of the others is not known. V and J calls and clone size are those listed in that table; D and trimming were worked out from the DNA. The sample table shows some 1,400,000 clones, and around 97% are seen once. Approximately 1.1% of the sample rests with the top ten.

This chain joins TRBV5-4 to TRBJ2-2; TRBD1 agrees with 8 junctional bases. The specimen sequenced was naive CD4+ T cells sorted from blood. This sample's cell subset or site label indicates: CD45RA+ positively selected. This receptor was identified in a man aged 25 to 40 in good health. In nucleotide form, the sequence is TGTGCCAGCAGCCCAAGGACAGGGTTAACCGGGGAGCTGTTTTTT. Translation gives CASSPRTGLTGELFF.